The entry below describes one T cell receptor (beta chain). The antigen remains unidentified. These data come from a study of identical twins. Overall study findings and caveats: A cross-sectional statistical analysis, not follow-up of the same donors, supported the conclusions. Excess sharing by twins proved weaker in beta out-of-frame sequences.

With template switching, a universal primer site was added, and the cDNA carried unique molecular identifiers. TCRdb reprocessed the 5' RACE reads via MiXCR and lists one record per CDR3 protein. Of roughly 1.6 million distinct CDR3 sequences in the sample, roughly a third were seen once. Sequenced material: cord blood. This receptor was obtained from a newborn girl in good health.

In DNA, the CDR3 is TGTGCCAGCAGTAGTAGGATACGGGACAGAAGGAATCAGCCCCAGCATTTT. It encodes CASSSRIRDRRNQPQHF. V and J are TRBV12-3 or TRBV12-4 and TRBJ1-5; 7 bases match TRBD1. The CDR3 length is 17 residues. Trimming took 5 bases from V and 4 from J; bases not matched to a gene: 14.